The 9 T cell receptor beta chains listed next were all sequenced from one sample in a study of molecular identifiers for immune sequencing clone quantification (dated by TCRdb to the late 2010s). Library creation used PCR. The sequencer was a NextSeq 500. TCRdb reanalyzed the raw reads on its own, using fastp at Q25 for trimming and MiXCR for clone calling, and kept in-frame beta chains. Identical CDR3 proteins give one entry, which carries the most common genes and DNA. In all, the sample holds under 800,000 distinct CDR3 sequences, and roughly 27% of those were seen once. Jointly, the top ten make up about 0.8% of the sample. Sequencing was performed on naive CD8+ T cells from blood, with Jurkat cell RNA spiked in. This specimen's cell subset or site label, per the study, means: FACS-sorted CD8+CD4-CCR7+CD45RA+ naive T cells. These receptors were taken from a human donor in good health. Some libraries in this study had Jurkat cell RNA spiked in.

This clonotype was detected only a few times. This chain connects TRBV20-1 to TRBJ1-6; 9 nucleotides line up with TRBD1. The CDR3 extends over 16 amino acids. The V segment lost 5 bases and the J segment 9 bases; nucleotides outside the gene matches: 14. Per germline, CDR1 DFQATT and CDR2 SNEGSKA (reference sequence). In DNA, the CDR3 is TGCAGTGCTTTCCCTGAGGGACAGGGTTTAATTTCACCCCTCCACTTT. This sequence encodes CSAFPEGQGLISPLHF.

This clonotype was found many times. The J gene is TRBJ2-2, the V gene TRBV7-9; 7 nucleotides line up with TRBD1. This CDR3 spans 15 amino acids. The V and J ends lost 5 bases and 5 bases, in that order; junction bases with no gene match: 8. The germline V gene encodes CDR1 SEHNR and CDR2 FQNEAQ (reference sequence). DNA for the CDR3: TGTGCCAGCAGCACCTGGGACAGTTCGACCGGGGAGCTGTTTTTT. Its protein product is CASSTWDSSTGELFF.

The chain combines TRBV27 with TRBJ1-4; unclear D gene. Trimming pared 1 base from V and 8 bases from J, leaving 17 bases between. CDR1 is MNHEY and CDR2 is SMNVEV in the germline V gene (reference sequence). The CDR3 runs 16 residues. CDR3 loop: CASSLWVSDLEEKLFF. The CDR3 DNA sequence: TGTGCCAGCAGTTTATGGGTCAGCGACCTTGAGGAAAAACTGTTTTTT.

This clonotype was observed a few times. The gene calls are TRBV5-6 and TRBJ2-5, with TRBD2 matching 7 bases. The germline gives CDR1 SGHDT, CDR2 YYEEEE. Losses at the gene ends were 5 bases for V and 3 bases for J; bases not matched to a gene: 7. The CDR3 has 14 amino acids. CDR3 protein: CASREAGSKETQYF. The CDR3, as DNA: TGTGCCAGCAGGGAAGCGGGGAGCAAAGAGACCCAGTACTTC.

The chain couples TRBV30 to TRBJ2-3; D ambiguous. The CDR3 sequence is 15 residues long. Between the trimmed V and J ends, which lost 3 bases and 2 bases, there was a span of 15 bases. Looked up from germline, CDR1 is GTSNPN and CDR2 is SVGIG (reference sequence). The chain's CDR3 is CAWRIMGRITDTQYF. The CDR3 DNA follows: TGTGCCTGGAGAATTATGGGCCGGATCACAGATACGCAGTATTTT.

This clonotype appeared a few times. The chain has TRBV4-1 and TRBJ1-5; no clear D. Trimming shortened V by 0 bases and J by 5 bases, and 11 bases separated the two germline ends. CDR3 length: 15 amino acids. Germline values: CDR1 MGHRA, CDR2 YSYEKL. As DNA, the CDR3 is TGCGCCAGCAGCCAAGAAAGAGACACCTATCAGCCCCAGCATTTT. Translation: CASSQERDTYQPQHF.

There are many counts of this clonotype. The V and J genes are TRBV28 and TRBJ1-4, with D possibly TRBD1 on 5 matching bases. CDR3 length: 14 residues. Per germline, CDR1 MDHEN and CDR2 SYDVKM. Trimming stripped 3 bases from V and 6 bases from J, with 11 bases between. Here the CDR3 reads CASSFRVLDEKLFF. CDR3 nucleotide sequence: TGTGCCAGCAGTTTCAGGGTACTGGATGAAAAACTGTTTTTT.

A few counts support this clonotype. This rearrangement joins TRBV28 to TRBJ2-2; D perhaps matches TRBD2 (6 bases). The V and J ends lost 2 bases and 13 bases respectively, with 17 bases between them. The CDR3 sequence is 14 residues long. Germline V gives CDR1 MDHEN, CDR2 SYDVKM. CDR3 protein: CASSLVEAGYWLFF. The DNA of the CDR3 is TGTGCCAGCAGTTTAGTGGAGGCGGGGTATTGGCTGTTTTTT.

V is TRBV7-9 and J is TRBJ2-1; the D gene is possibly TRBD2 (5 bases). V was clipped by 5 bases and J by 7 bases, with 24 bases between them. Germline loops: CDR1 SEHNR, CDR2 FQNEAQ (reference sequence). This CDR3 contains 17 residues. CDR3 in amino acids: CASSDGRGVGAWNEQFF. The CDR3 DNA sequence: TGTGCCAGCAGCGACGGACGGGGTGTTGGTGCTTGGAATGAGCAGTTCTTC.